Below, 11 T cell receptor beta chains from the same sample are listed, as sequenced in a study of blood T cell repertoires in COVID-19. Method: immunoSEQ multiplex PCR; TCRdb's copy keeps in-frame clones and lacks some. Found here are about 150,000 clones, 86% of them singletons; the top ten hold around 4.5%. Material: PBMCs or T cells enriched from blood (not recorded which). Receptor source: a man aged 50 to 59 who had recovered from COVID-19.

The chain joins TRBV6-2 or TRBV6-3 to TRBJ1-5; D not resolved. The germline V and J ends were trimmed by 2 bases and 6 bases, with 11 bases remaining between them. Germline V gene lookup returns CDR1 MNHEY and CDR2 SVGEGT. The CDR3 has 14 amino acids. CDR3 residues: CASSYLYLAQPQHF. The CDR3 DNA sequence: TGTGCCAGCAGTTACCTTTATTTGGCTCAGCCCCAGCATTTT.

This clone has only a few counts. The DNA of the CDR3 is TGTGCCAGCAGTTTTCACAGGGCTAGCAATCAGCCCCAGCATTTT. Its translation is CASSFHRASNQPQHF. J is TRBJ1-5 and V is TRBV28, with D tentatively TRBD1 (6 bases). Trimming left V 3 bases short and J 0 bases short, with 9 bases between. The germline CDR1 and CDR2 sequences are MDHEN and SYDVKM. The CDR3 totals 15 residues.

This sequence joins TRBV3-1 (or the pseudogene TRBV3-2) and TRBJ1-6; a weak D match, TRBD1 (6 bases). Germline-derived CDR1 and CDR2 are LGHDT and YNNKEL (reference sequence). The V and J ends lost 1 base and 7 bases respectively, with 8 bases between them. The CDR3 contains 14 residues. The CDR3 DNA sequence: TGTGCCAGCAGCCAAGGACAGGCGAATTCACCCCTCCACTTT. Translation gives CASSQGQANSPLHF.

The chain couples TRBV19 to TRBJ1-6; 7 positions agree with TRBD1. Germline CDR1 is LNHDA and CDR2 is SQIVND (reference sequence). This CDR3 is built from 12 residues. V gave up 7 bases and J gave up 11 bases; unmatched junction bases: 5. The CDR3 loop reads CASTTGVPPLHF. CDR3 coding DNA: TGTGCCAGTACCACAGGGGTACCACCCCTCCACTTT.

Written as DNA, the CDR3 is TGTGCCAGCAGCTCTTACGGGACAGGTTTGAACACTGAAGCTTTCTTT. It specifies CASSSYGTGLNTEAFF. The rearrangement links TRBV7-2 to TRBJ1-1, with 8 bases that match TRBD1. V lost 4 bases to trimming and J lost 0 bases; unmatched junction nucleotides: 7. Looked up from germline, CDR1 is SGHTA and CDR2 is FQGNSA. The CDR3 spans 16 residues.

This clone was seen more than once but under ten times. The chain employs TRBV6-5 and TRBJ2-1; the match to TRBD2 covers 8 bases. V dropped 6 bases and J dropped 7; count of bases not matched to a gene: 11. Germline V gives CDR1 MNHEY, CDR2 SVGAGI. The length of the CDR3 is 15 residues. The CDR3 sequence is CASRPLSGGGNEQFF. CDR3 bases: TGTGCCAGCAGACCCCTGAGCGGGGGTGGTAATGAGCAGTTCTTC.

The V and J genes are TRBV28 and TRBJ1-2; D might be TRBD1 (5 bases). With 7 bases removed from V and 3 bases from J, the gap between germline ends came to 12 bases. The germline CDR1 and CDR2 sequences are MDHEN and SYDVKM. This CDR3 is built from 13 residues. The CDR3 DNA reads TGTGCCAGCACTCGGGGGGATGACTATGGCTACACCTTC. This translates into CASTRGDDYGYTF.

This clone was counted a single time. The chain joins TRBV5-6 to TRBJ2-7; 7 positions match TRBD1. The CDR3 spans 14 residues. Germline V lookup: CDR1 SGHDT, CDR2 YYEEEE. Unmatched junction bases numbered 5, after V lost 3 bases and J lost 2 bases. The CDR3 is CASSSRDRTYEQYV. The CDR3 DNA sequence: TGTGCCAGCAGCTCCCGGGACAGAACCTACGAGCAGTACGTC.

The gene calls are TRBV7-9 and TRBJ2-2; D perhaps matches TRBD1 (6 bases). The CDR3 is made up of 16 amino acids. The V gene's germline CDR1 is SEHNR and CDR2 FQNEAQ (reference sequence). Trimming shortened V by 5 bases and J by 2 bases, and 15 bases separated the two germline ends. CDR3 bases: TGTGCCAGCAGCCCCATGGGGACACCAAACACCGGGGAGCTGTTTTTT. Protein: CASSPMGTPNTGELFF.

This clone was observed a few times. The chain uses TRBV6-4 and TRBJ2-3; 8 nucleotides match TRBD1. V gave up 4 bases and J gave up 0 bases; unmatched junction bases: 6. Germline V CDR1 and CDR2: MRHNA, SNTAGT. The CDR3 sequence is 16 residues long. Here the CDR3 reads CASSGVWTGSTDTQYF. The CDR3 DNA reads as TGTGCCAGCAGTGGTGTTTGGACAGGGAGCACAGATACGCAGTATTTT.

The chain links TRBV5-1 to TRBJ2-6, with 7 bases lining up with TRBD1. J lost 4 bases, V lost 2 bases, and 9 bases had no gene match. In germline, CDR1 is SGHRS, CDR2 YFSETQ. The CDR3 contains 17 residues. The CDR3 nucleotides are TGCGCCAGCAGCTTAGGGACAGTGGGGTCCGGGGCCAACGTCCTGACTTTC. Translating gives CASSLGTVGSGANVLTF.